Shown below are 23 T cell receptor beta chains from a single sample sequenced in a study of blood T cell repertoires in COVID-19. Assay used: immunoSEQ multiplex PCR; TCRdb lists only in-frame clones, some missing. The sample contains approximately 310,000 clones, around 87% of which appear only once. The sequenced sample was peripheral blood. The receptors shown here come from a woman aged 45-59 years who had recovered from COVID-19.

The chain joins TRBV11-2 to TRBJ2-4; TRBD2 matches at 7 bases. The CDR3 is 17 amino acids. V lost 2 bases, J lost 0 bases, and 7 bases stayed unmatched. CDR1 SGHAT and CDR2 FQNNGV come from the germline V gene. This CDR3 reads CASSLTVGGRAKNIQYF. Written as DNA, the CDR3 is TGTGCCAGCAGCTTAACAGTTGGCGGGAGAGCCAAAAACATTCAGTACTTC.

This chain connects TRBV27 to TRBJ2-7; 8 nucleotides align to TRBD2. J gave up 3 bases and V 4 bases, and 5 bases lay outside the gene matches. Germline CDR1 is MNHEY and CDR2 is SMNVEV (reference sequence). The CDR3 runs 14 residues. CDR3 region: CASSSTSGSYEQYF. CDR3 sequence (DNA): TGTGCCAGCAGTTCTACAAGCGGGAGCTACGAGCAGTACTTC.

This chain joins TRBV15 and TRBJ2-7; D may be TRBD2 (6 bases). This CDR3 spans 13 amino acids. The V gene's germline CDR1 is LNHNV and CDR2 YYDKDF (reference sequence). V was cut by 1 base and J by 5 bases, with 9 bases left in between. The CDR3: CATSRGREDEQYF. As DNA, the CDR3 is TGTGCCACCAGCAGAGGCAGGGAGGACGAGCAGTACTTC. The full variable domain, with the rest looked up from reference TRBV15 and TRBJ2-7, is DAMVIQNPRYQVTQFGKPVTLSCSQTLNHNVMYWYQQKSSQAPKLLFHYYDKDFNNEADTPDNFQSRRPNTSFCFLDIRSPGLGDTAMYLCATSRGREDEQYFGPGTRLTVT.

This clone was counted between two and nine times. This chain joins TRBV18 and TRBJ1-3, with 8 positions matching TRBD1. This CDR3 has 14 residues. J lost 4 bases, V lost 8 bases, and 7 bases had no gene match. Per the germline V gene, CDR1 is KGHSH and CDR2 is LQKENI. This chain's CDR3 is CASRRQGLGNTIYF. CDR3 sequence (DNA): TGTGCCAGCCGCAGACAGGGGCTCGGAAACACCATATATTTT.

This clone has only a few counts. This sample also contains other DNA sequences that code for the same CDR3. The gene calls are TRBV29-1 and TRBJ2-7; 14 bases match TRBD2. CDR1 and CDR2 (germline): SQVTM, ANQGSEA. The V segment lost 1 base and the J segment 3 bases; nucleotides outside the gene matches: 2. The CDR3 extends over 15 amino acids. The CDR3 DNA follows: TGCAGCGTTGAAGGACTAGCGGGAGGGGACTACGAGCAGTACTTC. It specifies CSVEGLAGGDYEQYF.

The chain uses TRBV6-2 or TRBV6-3 and TRBJ2-1; possibly TRBD2 for D (6 bases). The CDR3 length is 13 residues. CDR1 is MNHEY, CDR2 SVGEGT, per germline. Trimming stripped 4 bases from V and 6 bases from J, with 10 bases between. DNA for the CDR3: TGTGCCAGCAGTTGGGACTGGGGCAATGAGCAGTTCTTC. Protein product: CASSWDWGNEQFF.

This clone was counted once. V is TRBV7-6 and J is TRBJ2-1; 7 bases map to TRBD2. This CDR3 is 16 amino acids long. The ends lost 5 bases at V and 0 bases at J; junction bases unmatched: 7. Germline CDR1 SGHVS, CDR2 FNYEAQ. Here the CDR3 reads CASSTSSGSSYNEQFF. The CDR3 nucleotides read TGTGCCAGCAGCACATCTAGCGGTAGCTCCTACAATGAGCAGTTCTTC.

The rearrangement uses TRBV7-9 and TRBJ1-2, with D possibly TRBD1 on 5 matching bases. CDR3 length: 16 amino acids. Between the trimmed V and J ends, which lost 7 bases and 7 bases, there was a span of 25 bases. CDR1 is SEHNR and CDR2 is FQNEAQ in the germline V gene (reference sequence). The CDR3 region is CASNPSQGRDLGGYTF. The CDR3 bases are TGTGCCAGCAACCCTTCCCAGGGCAGGGATCTGGGTGGCTACACCTTC.

This clone appeared a single time. J is TRBJ1-5 and V is TRBV12-3 or TRBV12-4; D not certain. The ends were cut back, 11 bases at V and 2 bases at J, with 13 bases in the middle. The CDR3 is 13 residues long. The CDR3 bases are TGTGCCGGTGCGTCGGGAGGCAATCAGCCCCAGCATTTT. It is translated as CAGASGGNQPQHF.

The rearrangement joins TRBV29-1 to TRBJ1-4, with a possible D match to TRBD1 (5 bases). V lost 4 bases and J lost 3, with 9 bases in between. This CDR3 has 13 amino acids. Germline V CDR1 and CDR2: SQVTM, ANQGSEA. In DNA, the CDR3 is TGCAGCGTTGGCCAGGGTGCTAATGAAAAACTGTTTTTT. It encodes CSVGQGANEKLFF.

CDR3 DNA sequence: TGTGCCAGCACCCTACGGGACAGGGGCTCAATTGCTTTCTTT. Its protein product is CASTLRDRGSIAFF. The chain recombines TRBV28 with TRBJ1-1, with 10 bases identical to TRBD1. CDR1 is MDHEN, CDR2 SYDVKM, per germline. J gave up 11 bases and V 7 bases, and 13 bases lay outside the gene matches. The CDR3 totals 14 residues.

V is TRBV6-5 and J is TRBJ1-6, with 10 bases identical to TRBD1. CDR1 and CDR2 from the germline V gene are MNHEY and SVGAGI. The CDR3 covers 14 residues. Trimming at V came to 6 bases and at J to 4 bases, leaving 0 bases not matched to a gene. The CDR3 reads CASRGQGYNSPLHF. DNA for the CDR3: TGTGCCAGCAGGGGACAGGGGTATAATTCACCCCTCCACTTT.

The chain has TRBV30 and TRBJ2-7; 7 nucleotides align to TRBD1. Germline values: CDR1 GTSNPN, CDR2 SVGIG (reference sequence). CDR3 size: 15 residues. With 0 bases clipped from V and 3 bases from J, the junction kept 8 bases outside the gene matches. DNA for the CDR3: TGTGCCTGGAGTGTACCCGGGACAGCGAACTACGAGCAGTACTTC. Its protein is CAWSVPGTANYEQYF.

The rearrangement links TRBV5-1 to TRBJ1-6; 7 bases fit TRBD1. Germline-derived CDR1 and CDR2 are SGHRS and YFSETQ. There are 13 residues in the CDR3. The V gene end was trimmed by 6 bases and the J gene end by 5 bases; junction bases not matched to a gene: 2. This CDR3 reads CASTGTDNSPLHF. CDR3 bases: TGCGCCAGCACCGGGACAGATAATTCACCCCTCCACTTT. Drawing the rest from reference TRBV5-1 and TRBJ1-6, the complete variable domain is KAGVTQTPRYLIKTRGQQVTLSCSPISGHRSVSWYQQTPGQGLQFLFEYFSETQRNKGNFPGRFSGRQFSNSRSEMNVSTLELGDSALYLCASTGTDNSPLHFGNGTRLTVT.

This chain links TRBV4-3 with TRBJ1-4, with D possibly matching TRBD1 (5 bases). CDR3 length equals 17 residues. The V gene lost 0 bases and the J gene lost 13 bases, with 24 bases spanning the gap. The germline gives CDR1 LGHNA, CDR2 YSLEER. This chain's CDR3 is CASSQEIQGGRKEGLFF. The CDR3 DNA is TGCGCCAGCAGCCAAGAGATTCAGGGAGGCAGGAAAGAAGGACTGTTTTTT.

The chain joins TRBV7-2 to TRBJ2-1; a weak D match, TRBD1 (6 bases). This CDR3 spans 15 amino acids. Germline CDR1 SGHTA, CDR2 FQGNSA. V lost 0 bases, J lost 6 bases, and 12 bases lay in between. CDR3 loop: CASSLALGQFNEQFF. CDR3 nucleotides: TGTGCCAGCAGCTTAGCCCTCGGACAGTTCAATGAGCAGTTCTTC.

This chain uses TRBV6-2 or TRBV6-3 with TRBJ2-3, with a possible D match to TRBD2 (5 bases). Looked up from germline, CDR1 is MNHEY and CDR2 is SVGEGT. Trimming left V 4 bases short and J 0 bases short, with 17 bases between. The CDR3 spans 17 residues. CDR3 protein: CASSLIKLGASTDTQYF. The CDR3, as DNA: TGTGCCAGCAGTTTGATCAAGCTGGGAGCTAGCACAGATACGCAGTATTTT.

V and J are TRBV13 and TRBJ2-7; TRBD2 is a possible D gene (5 bases). Per germline, CDR1 PRHDT and CDR2 FYEKMQ (reference sequence). Trimming left V 0 bases short and J 4 bases short, with 10 bases between. The CDR3 is 14 amino acids. The DNA for the CDR3 is TGTGCCAGCAGCTTAGGCATCGGGGTTTACGAGCAGTACTTC. This codes for CASSLGIGVYEQYF. Using reference TRBV13 and TRBJ2-7 for the parts outside the CDR3, the full variable domain is AAGVIQSPRHLIKEKRETATLKCYPIPRHDTVYWYQQGPGQDPQFLISFYEKMQSDKGSIPDRFSAQQFSDYHSELNMSSLELGDSALYFCASSLGIGVYEQYFGPGTRLTVT.

The J gene is TRBJ2-7, the V gene TRBV5-6, with unresolved D. The length of the CDR3 is 13 residues. The V gene's germline CDR1 is SGHDT and CDR2 YYEEEE. The V end lost 4 bases, the J end lost 5 bases, and 13 bases lay between the germline ends. For the CDR3, the DNA is TGTGCCAGCAGCCCAGTGGCGGCTGACGAGCAGTACTTC. This sequence encodes CASSPVAADEQYF.

The genes are TRBV10-3 and TRBJ2-1; TRBD1 matches 8 bases. Germline CDR1 ENHRY, CDR2 SYGVKD. V lost 6 bases, J lost 6 bases, and 10 bases stayed unmatched. CDR3 size: 15 residues. CDR3: CAIRSTGELSNEQFF. The CDR3 DNA reads TGTGCCATCAGATCGACAGGGGAGTTAAGCAATGAGCAGTTCTTC.

V is TRBV28 and J is TRBJ1-2, with a weak D call TRBD1 (6 bases). Per the germline V gene, CDR1 is MDHEN and CDR2 is SYDVKM. CDR3 length equals 14 residues. The V gene lost 5 bases and the J gene lost 4 bases, with 14 bases spanning the gap. Here the CDR3 DNA reads TGTGCCAGCAGTCCCCTCAGGGGCCCCTATGGCTACACCTTC. Its protein product is CASSPLRGPYGYTF.

The genes are TRBV5-5 and TRBJ1-5; TRBD1 is a possible D gene (5 bases). Germline CDR1 reads SGHKS; CDR2 reads YYEKEE (reference sequence). This CDR3 region has 14 residues. V was cut by 2 bases and J by 8 bases, with 14 bases left in between. CDR3 amino acids: CASSFGRTGEPQHF. The CDR3 nucleotides read TGTGCCAGCAGCTTCGGACGGACGGGGGAGCCCCAGCATTTT.

V and J are TRBV7-3 and TRBJ2-1, with TRBD1 as a possible D gene (6 bases). The ends were cut back, 2 bases at V and 5 bases at J, with 10 bases in the middle. The germline CDR1 and CDR2 sequences are SGHTA and FQGTGA. The CDR3 spans 14 residues. The CDR3 bases are TGTGCCAGCAGCTTACAGGACAGAAACAATGAGCAGTTCTTC. Translation: CASSLQDRNNEQFF.